The source of this TCR beta chain is a study of T cells after somatic rescue of genetic block. Per germline, CDR1 MNHNS and CDR2 SASEGT. Unmatched junction bases numbered 5, after V lost 6 bases and J lost 5 bases. The CDR3 contains 15 residues. Sequencing was performed with immunoSEQ multiplex PCR; in TCRdb, only in-frame clones are kept and a portion is missing. The sample consists of about 88,000 clones, about 87% of them appearing once. This clone appeared once. Sequencing was done on a sample of peripheral blood mononuclear cells (PBMCs). The TCR was taken from a woman between 18 and 30 years old. The genes are TRBV6-1 and TRBJ2-2; 11 bases match TRBD2. The CDR3 region is CASSGRTSGTGELFF. In DNA, the CDR3 is TGTGCCAGCAGCGGGAGGACTAGCGGGACCGGGGAGCTGTTTTTT.